This T cell receptor (beta chain) was recorded in a study of Tregs in tolerant kidney transplant recipients (dated by TCRdb to 2018 to 2020). Background for the entire study: TCRbeta sequencing was used in the study to identify donor-specific regulatory T cells before combined kidney and bone marrow transplantation, and the identified cells were then tracked after transplant. In 3 healthy controls, several methods of expanding Tregs specific for an allogeneic donor were compared by TCRbeta repertoire sequencing.

The study at large found these results: Expanding Tregs with activated donor B cells appeared to identify the most biologically relevant and donor-specific TCRbeta repertoire. Biological reproducibility was not examined directly, but technical replication error appeared to be minimal. Because only a small number of patients were included, the study had limitations, and the results will need to be validated in larger populations as well as under other immunosuppression protocols.

For TCRbeta CDR3 sequencing, genomic DNA from the sorted cells was extracted using the QIAGEN DNeasy Blood and Tissue Kit. High-throughput TCRbeta CDR3 sequencing, which included PCR amplification with bias correction and internal controls, was done commercially through immunoSEQ. In the original analysis: Unique productive TCRbeta sequences were defined by CDR3 nucleotide sequence when primers matched and otherwise by CDR3 amino acid sequence together with Vbeta and Jbeta genes. To correct sorting error, sequences shared between sorted populations at a frequency ratio of 2:1 or less were removed; the rest were assigned to the higher population. Sequences were defined as donor-reactive when expanded at least 5-fold in CFSE-low cells versus unstimulated cells and present at a frequency of at least 0.01% in CFSE-low cells. Jensen-Shannon divergence calculated on the top 100 TCRbeta sequences ranked by frequency was used to measure repertoire divergence. When a sample had multiple sequencing runs, each run was corrected for sorting error separately and the runs were then pooled. The table comes from immuneACCESS by way of TCRdb, which keeps in-frame sequences with V and J called. Part of the clones is missing from these tables; in studies checked, under half for an unresolved V gene and the rest for unknown reasons. Clonal size and the V and J genes are those of that table, whereas D and trimming came from the DNA. Recorded for this sample are roughly 250,000 clones; more than 65% of them occurred a single time. The top ten clones comprise about 0.68% of the sample.

On this clone: The antigen it recognizes is unknown. No per-base quality is available; no much larger clone lies one base away.

The germline V gene provides CDR1 SGHRS and CDR2 YFSETQ. V is cut by 1 base and J by 1 base, and the space between the germline ends is 14 bases. The CDR3 spans 17 residues, from the cysteine through the phenylalanine. The read is trimmed to its CDR3 DNA, 51 bases read in frame from base 1. Thawed PBMCs were FACS-sorted into unstimulated Tregs (CD4+CD25+CD127-), CD4+ non-Tregs (CD4+CD25-), CD4 cells and CD8 cells. Healthy control blood was obtained either as purchased buffy coats or from healthy volunteers. Healthy control blood was processed to PBMCs by Ficoll density gradient and cryopreserved, and patient PBMCs were collected before and after transplant.

The sequence is built from TRBV5-1 and TRBJ2-2, with TRBD1 tentatively as D gene (5 bases match). The specimen was CD4+ T cells from blood. The clonotype originates from a human donor in good health. The nucleotides are TGCGCCAGCAGCTTGATTTCAGGGCAGGGGAACACCGGGGAGCTGTTTTTT. It codes for CASSLISGQGNTGELFF.